The TCR beta chain described here comes from a study of T cell responses to AZD1222 COVID-19 vaccine. Study findings and constraints: Spike-specific TCR repertoires showed rising breadth and depth after two AZD1222 doses. Repertoires were obtained solely post-peak T cell response. Only a handful of people who got AZD1222 tested seropositive at baseline. The sample set comprised mostly white British donors with more females, and clonal diversity was possibly underestimated.

The CDR3 is 17 residues long. Germline V CDR1 and CDR2: LNHDA, SQIVND (reference sequence). The junction had 22 bases not matched to a gene; V was cut back by 7 bases and J by 9 bases. Generated by immunoSEQ multiplex PCR, the TCRdb table keeps only in-frame clones and is missing some. Of about 87,000 clones detected, around 87% appear once; the ten largest clones hold about 2.9%. In the case of this clone: What it binds is unknown.

The sequencing here drew on peripheral blood, taken on day 0 of AZD1222 vaccination. This TCR came from an adult in good health. This rearrangement joins TRBV19 to TRBJ1-1, with 8 bases lining up with TRBD1. CDR3 sequence (DNA): TGTGCCAGTAATTCGGACAGGGAGGTCCGATCTGCGCTCAAAGCTTTCTTT. It is translated as CASNSDREVRSALKAFF.